Below, 19 T cell receptor beta chains from the same sample are listed, as sequenced in a study of cytomegalovirus exposure and HLA in healthy donors. It was with 60 Vbeta and 13 Jbeta primers that the PCR ran. Sequenced by immunoSEQ multiplex PCR; TCRdb stores in-frame clones only, minus some. In total, the table holds around 100,000 clones. Material: PBMCs. All receptors derive from a man aged 25-45 years in good health and CMV-seronegative.

Turning to this clone: This sample also contains other DNA sequences that code for the same CDR3. The chain combines TRBV4-2 with TRBJ2-1; 9 bases map to TRBD2. The CDR3 has 18 residues. Per germline, CDR1 LGHNA and CDR2 YNFKEQ. The ends lost 3 bases at V and 4 bases at J; junction bases unmatched: 13. The CDR3 sequence is CASSHTGLAGPPYNEQFF. CDR3 in DNA: TGTGCCAGCAGCCATACCGGGCTAGCGGGGCCTCCTTACAATGAGCAGTTCTTC.

The chain employs TRBV5-6 and TRBJ1-2, with no clear D. There are 12 residues in the CDR3. Trimming took off 4 bases at V and 4 bases at J, with 8 bases between the two ends. Germline assignment: CDR1 SGHDT and CDR2 YYEEEE. The CDR3 region has the DNA TGTGCCAGCAGCATCGACACCTATGGCTACACCTTC. Translated: CASSIDTYGYTF.

The chain has TRBV7-2 and TRBJ2-3; 14 bases match TRBD2. CDR1 and CDR2 (germline): SGHTA, FQGNSA. The CDR3 is 18 residues long. With 1 base clipped from V and 1 base from J, the junction kept 4 bases outside the gene matches. The CDR3 here is CASSLVGLAGAGTDTQYF. For the CDR3, the DNA is TGTGCCAGCAGCTTAGTGGGACTAGCGGGGGCTGGCACAGATACGCAGTATTTT.

The chain uses TRBV5-4 and TRBJ1-1, with 7 bases aligning to TRBD1. V lost 7 bases and J lost 6; bases outside the gene matches: 3. The CDR3 has 11 amino acids. CDR1 and CDR2 from the germline V gene are SGHNT and YYREEE (reference sequence). CDR3 protein: CASRGTAEAFF. CDR3 in DNA: TGTGCCAGCCGGGGGACAGCTGAAGCTTTCTTT.

This rearrangement joins TRBV5-6 to TRBJ1-4; TRBD1 might be the D (5 bases). The CDR3 length is 14 residues. V was clipped by 5 bases and J by 6 bases, with 14 bases between them. CDR1 and CDR2 (germline): SGHDT, YYEEEE. The CDR3 protein is CASRSWGGDEKLFF. DNA of the CDR3: TGTGCCAGCAGGAGCTGGGGGGGGGATGAAAAACTGTTTTTT. Full variable domain (outside the CDR3, taken from reference TRBV5-6 and TRBJ1-4): DAGVTQSPTHLIKTRGQQVTLRCSPKSGHDTVSWYQQALGQGPQFIFQYYEEEERQRGNFPDRFSGHQFPNYSSELNVNALLLGDSALYLCASRSWGGDEKLFFGSGTQLSVL.

The chain couples TRBV5-1 to TRBJ2-3; weak D call: TRBD2 (5 bases). The V end lost 0 bases, the J end lost 4 bases, and 9 bases lay between the germline ends. Germline V gene data show CDR1 as SGHRS and CDR2 as YFSETQ. There are 14 residues in the CDR3. CDR3 loop: CASSLAGSADTQYF. The CDR3 bases are TGCGCCAGCAGCTTGGCGGGGAGCGCAGATACGCAGTATTTT.

The rearrangement links TRBV4-2 to TRBJ2-4, with TRBD1 as a possible D gene (6 bases). V was clipped by 4 bases and J by 4 bases, with 17 bases between them. Germline CDR1 is LGHNA and CDR2 is YNFKEQ. The CDR3 sequence is 16 residues long. CDR3 nucleotides: TGTGCCAGCAGCCGGTGGGGCCCAGGGGCAAAAAACATTCAGTACTTC. Amino acids: CASSRWGPGAKNIQYF.

V and J are TRBV28 and TRBJ1-2; D is possibly TRBD1 (5 bases). V shed 6 bases and J shed 6 bases, with 11 bases lying between them. CDR3 length: 12 residues. The germline V gene has CDR1 MDHEN and CDR2 SYDVKM. The CDR3, as DNA: TGTGCCAGCAGCCCGGTAGGGGATGGCTACACCTTC. Residues: CASSPVGDGYTF.

The CDR3, as DNA: TGTGCCAGCAGAAGCCTCAATCAGCCCCAGCATTTT. This translates into CASRSLNQPQHF. The chain joins TRBV28 to TRBJ1-5; D is unclear. CDR3 length: 12 amino acids. From germline, CDR1 is MDHEN and CDR2 SYDVKM. V was trimmed by 6 bases and J by 3 bases, leaving 6 bases between them. The full variable domain, in which reference TRBV28 and TRBJ1-5 provide the parts outside the CDR3, is DVKVTQSSRYLVKRTGEKVFLECVQDMDHENMFWYRQDPGLGLRLIYFSYDVKMKEKGDIPEGYSVSREKKERFSLILESASTNQTSMYLCASRSLNQPQHFGDGTRLSIL.

CDR3 protein: CASSQGQGRTGELFF. The CDR3 region has the DNA TGTGCCAGCTCACAAGGACAGGGAAGGACCGGGGAGCTGTTTTTT. This chain joins TRBV18 and TRBJ2-2; 8 bases agree with TRBD1. From germline, CDR1 is KGHSH and CDR2 LQKENI. The CDR3 length is 15 residues. With 4 bases clipped from V and 5 bases from J, the junction kept 6 bases outside the gene matches.

The CDR3 coding sequence is TGTGCCAGCAGTGTAGGGGGTATGGCCAAAAACATTCAGTACTTC. This codes for CASSVGGMAKNIQYF. The chain couples TRBV6-1 to TRBJ2-4; TRBD1 is a possible D gene (6 bases). Looked up from germline, CDR1 is MNHNS and CDR2 is SASEGT. CDR3 length equals 15 residues. V lost 4 bases and J lost 1, with 11 bases in between.

J is TRBJ1-1 and V is TRBV6-5; 9 nucleotides agree with TRBD1. This CDR3 has 14 amino acids. Germline CDR1 is MNHEY and CDR2 is SVGAGI. V trimming: 6 bases; J trimming: 4 bases; junction bases outside the gene matches: 6. CDR3 region: CASSRQGGSTEAFF. CDR3 DNA sequence: TGTGCCAGCAGCCGACAGGGGGGGAGCACTGAAGCTTTCTTT.

This sequence joins TRBV30 and TRBJ2-5, with 7 bases lining up with TRBD1. This CDR3 comprises 16 residues. From germline, CDR1 is GTSNPN and CDR2 SVGIG (reference sequence). With 3 bases clipped from V and 4 bases from J, the junction kept 14 bases outside the gene matches. The CDR3 DNA reads TGTGCCTGGAGCGGGAATCGCTTAGGGACAGCAGAGACCCAGTACTTC. Protein product: CAWSGNRLGTAETQYF.

The CDR3 region is CASSLLTASSGNTIYF. Written as DNA, the CDR3 is TGTGCCAGCAGCCTCTTGACAGCTAGCTCTGGAAACACCATATATTTT. V gene TRBV7-2 combines with J gene TRBJ1-3, with D possibly matching TRBD1 (5 bases). The CDR3 sequence is 16 residues long. The V gene lost 5 bases and the J gene lost 0 bases, with 14 bases spanning the gap. Germline-derived CDR1 and CDR2 are SGHTA and FQGNSA.

The chain links TRBV6-1 to TRBJ2-7; D might be TRBD2 (6 bases). The CDR3 loop spans 15 amino acids. V was cut by 2 bases and J by 2 bases, with 13 bases left in between. Looked up from germline, CDR1 is MNHNS and CDR2 is SASEGT. CDR3 sequence reads: CASSELGTGAYEQYF. The DNA of the CDR3 is TGTGCCAGCAGTGAACTAGGGACGGGAGCCTACGAGCAGTACTTC.

The chain is built from TRBV5-1 and TRBJ2-3, with D possibly matching TRBD2 (5 bases). The CDR3 totals 15 residues. Trimming removed 0 bases at V and 0 bases at J, with 8 bases between. Germline values: CDR1 SGHRS, CDR2 YFSETQ. The CDR3: CASSLASYSTDTQYF. CDR3 sequence (DNA): TGCGCCAGCAGCTTGGCTAGCTACAGCACAGATACGCAGTATTTT. Variable domain in full (rest from reference TRBV5-1 and TRBJ2-3): KAGVTQTPRYLIKTRGQQVTLSCSPISGHRSVSWYQQTPGQGLQFLFEYFSETQRNKGNFPGRFSGRQFSNSRSEMNVSTLELGDSALYLCASSLASYSTDTQYFGPGTRLTVL.

The V call is TRBV4-2, the J call TRBJ1-2; D is ambiguous. The CDR3 extends over 15 amino acids. CDR1 and CDR2 (germline): LGHNA, YNFKEQ. The germline V and J ends were trimmed by 5 bases and 7 bases, with 20 bases remaining between them. This CDR3 reads CASSSRPRGEVGYTF. The CDR3 nucleotides read TGTGCCAGCAGCTCACGCCCCCGCGGGGAGGTTGGCTACACCTTC.

This CDR3 reads CASSHGQSTDTQYF. The CDR3 DNA follows: TGTGCCAGCAGCCATGGACAGAGCACAGATACGCAGTATTTT. The chain links TRBV7-6 to TRBJ2-3; D is possibly TRBD1 (6 bases). Trimming left V 5 bases short and J 0 bases short, with 9 bases between. This CDR3 contains 14 residues. Germline CDR1 is SGHVS and CDR2 is FNYEAQ.

This chain joins TRBV28 and TRBJ1-2; D call uncertain. Germline values: CDR1 MDHEN, CDR2 SYDVKM. Trimming removed 2 bases at V and 5 bases at J, with 6 bases between. The CDR3 length is 12 residues. CDR3 nucleotide sequence: TGTGCCAGCAGTTTACAGGCGTATGGCTACACCTTC. Its translation: CASSLQAYGYTF.